This T cell receptor (beta chain) was sequenced in a study of CD8 T cells in ankylosing spondylitis. TCRdb passed the 5' RACE reads through MiXCR, listing each CDR3 protein once. Of 250,000 to 350,000 distinct CDR3 sequences in the sample, 20% are singletons; the top ten hold around 8%. V was shortened by 8 bases and J by 7 bases, with 17 bases between the two germline ends. Germline V gene sequence: CDR1 GTSNPN, CDR2 SVGIG (reference sequence). The CDR3 totals 13 residues. The origin of this receptor is a male donor with ankylosing spondylitis or in good health (not recorded which). The source material was blood, either unsorted or a sorted T cell fraction (not recorded which). The chain uses TRBV30 and TRBJ1-4, with D possibly being TRBD1 (5 bases). CDR3 nucleotides: TGTGCCGGAAAGGGGACTAGTGGTGAAAAACTGTTTTTT. This codes for CAGKGTSGEKLFF. Together with reference TRBV30 and TRBJ1-4, the CDR3 gives the full variable domain: SQTIHQWPATLVQPVGSPLSLECTVEGTSNPNLYWYRQAAGRGLQLLFYSVGIGQISSEVPQNLSASRPQDRQFILSSKKLLLSDSGFYLCAGKGTSGEKLFFGSGTQLSVL.